This T cell receptor beta chain was retrieved from a study of graft-versus-host responses after intestinal transplantation. Comment on this clone: The antigen is unknown.

Clones were sequenced by immunoSEQ multiplex PCR, and TCRdb holds only the in-frame ones, with some missing. The sample has under 150,000 clones, around 90% seen once; the top ten hold approximately 0.17%. Study-level results: Subjects displaying graft-donor T cell macrochimerism possessed elevated graft-versus-host to host-versus-graft clonal ratios inside allografts.

The CDR3 totals 14 residues. CDR1 is SEHNR and CDR2 is FQNEAQ in the germline V gene (reference sequence). Between the trimmed V and J ends, which lost 1 base and 0 bases, there was a span of 6 bases. The clonotype originates from a human donor who received an intestinal transplant. V usage is TRBV7-9 and J usage is TRBJ1-1; D not resolved. The sequences come from unstimulated CD4+ T cells sorted from spleen or lymph node cells, collected before intestinal transplant. CDR3 sequence (DNA): TGTGCCAGCAGCTTAGGGCAAATGAACACTGAAGCTTTCTTT. Protein sequence: CASSLGQMNTEAFF.